This T cell receptor (beta chain) was identified during a study of blood T cell repertoires in COVID-19. About the study: PBMCs, B-cell-depleted T cells, or T cells were the source of the cDNA or gDNA that made up the material.

Original processing notes: Reference gene primers were amplified, and this amplification served to estimate nucleated cell counts. Libraries were prepared by immunoSEQ multiplex PCR; TCRdb keeps only in-frame clonotypes and omits some of them. V, J and clone size derive from that table, while D and trimming were established from the DNA sequence. The sample contains 220,000 or so clones, about 80% of which appear only once. The CDR3 has 16 residues. Trimming cost V 3 bases and J 1 base, with 13 bases left between them. Germline CDR1 and CDR2: SGHDT and YYEEEE. Participants were aged roughly 18 to 95 years, lived in over 20 US areas, and enrolled virtually. Clinical history reported by participants formed the basis on which cohorts were assigned. This clone was detected only once.

The chain couples TRBV5-6 to TRBJ2-2; weak D call: TRBD2 (5 bases). The clonotype comes from a woman aged 40 to 50 with acute COVID-19. The sequenced material came from PBMCs or T cells enriched from blood (not recorded which). DNA for the CDR3: TGTGCCAGCAGCTCCCCTTTTGCGGGGAACACCGGGGAGCTGTTTTTT. Translating it yields CASSSPFAGNTGELFF.